This TCR beta chain originates from a study of blood T cells in healthy people across ages. This CDR3 region has 16 residues. CDR1 is DFQATT and CDR2 is SNEGSKA in the germline V gene (reference sequence). The V and J ends lost 5 bases and 0 bases, in that order; junction bases with no gene match: 9. A second roughly 6 to 11 cycle PCR used barcoded and J-beta primers. Each TCR beta cDNA got a 12-nucleotide random molecular identifier. Sequencing recovered at least 3 million CDR3-containing paired-end reads from each sample. TCRdb analysed the 5' RACE reads with MiXCR anew, one entry per CDR3 protein. The sample has roughly 680,000 distinct CDR3 sequences; approximately 52% are singletons. Total RNA, at least 5 micrograms per sample, was extracted from PBMCs. Study-wide results and caveats: Compared with aged donors, long-lived donors showed fewer expanded clones, suggesting selection.

Turning to this clonotype: Its target is not known.

The chain has TRBV20-1 and TRBJ2-3, with 9 bases fitting TRBD2. Sequenced material: blood. The source is a woman of 80 years or more in good health. CDR3 sequence: CSAFNRLAVSTDTQYF. CDR3 nucleotide sequence: TGCAGTGCTTTCAACCGACTAGCGGTGAGCACAGATACGCAGTATTTT.